This TCR beta chain is drawn from a study of control samples from healthy donors and cancer patients. Clones were read by immunoSEQ multiplex PCR, and TCRdb kept only the in-frame ones, dropping some. The repertoire includes about 75,000 clones, approximately 84% of them detected once, and around 15% sits in the top ten. CDR1 is ENHRY, CDR2 SYGVKD, per germline. V lost 4 bases and J lost 1, with 9 bases in between. The CDR3 runs 14 residues. This clone was seen only once. The receptor was isolated from a man in his forties or fifties in good health. Sequences were obtained from blood. The V gene is TRBV10-3, the J gene TRBJ2-3; weak D call: TRBD2 (5 bases). As DNA, the CDR3 is TGTGCCATCAGTGGAGGAGCGGGCACAGATACGCAGTATTTT. It encodes CAISGGAGTDTQYF.